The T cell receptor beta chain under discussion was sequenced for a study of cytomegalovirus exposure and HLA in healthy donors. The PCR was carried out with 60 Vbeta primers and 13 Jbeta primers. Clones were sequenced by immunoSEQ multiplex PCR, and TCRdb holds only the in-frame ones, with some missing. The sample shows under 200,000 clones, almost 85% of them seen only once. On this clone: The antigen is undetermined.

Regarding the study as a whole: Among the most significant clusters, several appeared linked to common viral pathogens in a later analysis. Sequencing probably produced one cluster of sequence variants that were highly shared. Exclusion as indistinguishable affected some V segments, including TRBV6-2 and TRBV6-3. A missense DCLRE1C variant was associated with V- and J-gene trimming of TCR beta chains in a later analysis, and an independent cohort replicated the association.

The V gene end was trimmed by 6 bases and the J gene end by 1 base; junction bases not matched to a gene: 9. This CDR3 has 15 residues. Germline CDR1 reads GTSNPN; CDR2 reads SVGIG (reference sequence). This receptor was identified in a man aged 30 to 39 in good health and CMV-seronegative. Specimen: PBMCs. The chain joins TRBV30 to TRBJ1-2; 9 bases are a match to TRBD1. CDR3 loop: CACFTGGEYNYGYTF. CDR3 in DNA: TGTGCCTGCTTTACAGGGGGCGAGTATAACTATGGCTACACCTTC.